This T cell receptor (beta chain) was documented in a study of blood T cell repertoires in COVID-19. In the study overall: COVID-19 samples, acute and convalescent, were from the United States, Italy and Spain.

The study recruited people aged about 18 to 95 years across about two dozen US areas. Sequencing used immunoSEQ multiplex PCR; TCRdb keeps in-frame clones, though not all of them. This sample carries approximately 140,000 clones, 88% of them seen once, and the ten largest clones take 0.95% to 1.5%. In the case of this clone: Different DNA sequences within this sample yield the same CDR3.

J gave up 3 bases and V 5 bases, and 3 bases lay outside the gene matches. This CDR3 is 14 amino acids long. Germline values: CDR1 SGHNT, CDR2 YENEEA. The sequencing input was PBMCs or T cells enriched from blood (not recorded which). The TCR was taken from a woman aged 30 to 39 with acute COVID-19. The genes are TRBV11-3 and TRBJ2-3; TRBD1 matches at 9 bases. CDR3 in DNA: TGTGCCAGCAGCGCGGGACAGGGTACAGATACGCAGTATTTT. Its protein product is CASSAGQGTDTQYF.